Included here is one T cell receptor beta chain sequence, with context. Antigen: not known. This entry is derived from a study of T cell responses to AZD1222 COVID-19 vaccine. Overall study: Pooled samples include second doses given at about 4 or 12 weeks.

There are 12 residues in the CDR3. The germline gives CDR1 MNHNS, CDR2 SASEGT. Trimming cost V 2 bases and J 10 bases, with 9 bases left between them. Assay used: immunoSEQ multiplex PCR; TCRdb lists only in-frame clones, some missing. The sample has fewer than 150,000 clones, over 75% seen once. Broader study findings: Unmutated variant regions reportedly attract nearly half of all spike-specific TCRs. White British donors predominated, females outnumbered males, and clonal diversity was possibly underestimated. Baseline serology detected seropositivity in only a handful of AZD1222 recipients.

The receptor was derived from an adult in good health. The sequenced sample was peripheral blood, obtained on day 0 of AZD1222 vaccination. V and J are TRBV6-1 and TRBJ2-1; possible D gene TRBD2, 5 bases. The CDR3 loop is CASSEHRLEQFF. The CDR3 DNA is TGTGCCAGCAGTGAACACAGACTAGAGCAGTTCTTC.